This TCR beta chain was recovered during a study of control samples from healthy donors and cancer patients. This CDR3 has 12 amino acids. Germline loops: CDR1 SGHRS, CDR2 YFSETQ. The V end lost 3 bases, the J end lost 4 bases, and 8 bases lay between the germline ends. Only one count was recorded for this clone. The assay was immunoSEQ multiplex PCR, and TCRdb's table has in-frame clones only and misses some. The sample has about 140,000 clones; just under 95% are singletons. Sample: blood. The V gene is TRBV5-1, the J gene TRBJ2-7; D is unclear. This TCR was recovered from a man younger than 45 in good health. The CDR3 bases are TGCGCCAGCAGCTCCGACCTTTACGAGCAGTACTTC. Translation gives CASSSDLYEQYF.